These 32 T cell receptor beta chains came from one sample sequenced in a study of blood T cell repertoires in COVID-19 (TCRdb year 2020). The method behind the library was the immunoSEQ multiplex PCR assay. TCRdb retrieved this table from immuneACCESS and kept in-frame rearrangements only. Not all clones are present; in checked studies, unresolved V genes account for under half, and no reason is known for the remainder. The sample table lists 45,000 to 50,000 clones, more than 80% of them with a count of one. The top ten clones comprise roughly 8.2% of the sample. Material for sequencing was peripheral blood. These receptors came from an older man in a cohort sampled during active COVID-19.

In this sample, this clone turned up a few times. CDR3 loop: CATSDADRGSNQPQHF. In nucleotides, the CDR3 is TGTGCCACCAGTGATGCGGACAGGGGTAGCAATCAGCCCCAGCATTTT. This chain joins TRBV24-1 and TRBJ1-5; 9 nucleotides match TRBD1. Germline V CDR1 and CDR2: KGHDR, SFDVKD. With 3 bases clipped from V and 0 bases from J, the junction kept 2 bases outside the gene matches. The CDR3 extends over 16 amino acids.

The chain recombines TRBV29-1 with TRBJ2-1; D perhaps matches TRBD2 (6 bases). The V end lost 6 bases, the J end lost 0 bases, and 12 bases lay between the germline ends. CDR3 length equals 14 residues. Germline values: CDR1 SQVTM, CDR2 ANQGSEA. The CDR3 protein is CSVVLATSYNEQFF. The CDR3 DNA reads TGCAGCGTAGTCCTAGCGACCTCCTACAATGAGCAGTTCTTC.

The chain uses TRBV5-8 and TRBJ2-7; a possible D gene is TRBD2 (6 bases). The germline V gene encodes CDR1 SGHTS and CDR2 YDEGEE. V was clipped by 7 bases and J by 2 bases, with 13 bases between them. The CDR3 has 13 residues. The CDR3: CASPAGMPYEQYF. Here the CDR3 DNA reads TGTGCCAGCCCCGCGGGAATGCCCTACGAGCAGTACTTC.

V gene TRBV27 combines with J gene TRBJ2-7; 8 nucleotides agree with TRBD1. Unmatched junction bases numbered 5, after V lost 3 bases and J lost 4 bases. Germline CDR1 reads MNHEY; CDR2 reads SMNVEV (reference sequence). The CDR3 covers 14 residues. The CDR3 here is CASSLGRGLYEQYF. As DNA, the CDR3 is TGTGCCAGCAGTTTGGGCAGGGGGCTATACGAGCAGTACTTC.

V and J are TRBV5-4 and TRBJ1-4; 7 bases align to TRBD1. V dropped 0 bases and J dropped 7; count of bases not matched to a gene: 12. The germline V gene has CDR1 SGHNT and CDR2 YYREEE (reference sequence). The CDR3 is 17 residues long. The CDR3 coding sequence is TGTGCCAGCAGCTTGGCGGGACAGTCAAAAAGTGGTGAAAAACTGTTTTTT. Translation: CASSLAGQSKSGEKLFF.

The chain uses TRBV28 and TRBJ1-4; 7 bases line up with TRBD1. Germline V gene lookup returns CDR1 MDHEN and CDR2 SYDVKM. The length of the CDR3 is 15 residues. The V and J ends lost 4 bases and 8 bases, in that order; junction bases with no gene match: 10. In DNA, the CDR3 is TGTGCCAGCAGTTCCTCGACAGGGTTAGTGGAAAAACTGTTTTTT. Translating gives CASSSSTGLVEKLFF.

This sequence joins TRBV15 and TRBJ2-2, with D possibly TRBD2 on 5 matching bases. Germline V gene data show CDR1 as LNHNV and CDR2 as YYDKDF (reference sequence). Trimming took off 1 base at V and 0 bases at J, with 9 bases between the two ends. The CDR3 covers 16 residues. CDR3 nucleotides: TGTGCCACCAGCAGAGTTAGCGCCACGAACACCGGGGAGCTGTTTTTT. Translating gives CATSRVSATNTGELFF. The entire variable domain, with the rest obtained from reference TRBV15 and TRBJ2-2, is as follows: DAMVIQNPRYQVTQFGKPVTLSCSQTLNHNVMYWYQQKSSQAPKLLFHYYDKDFNNEADTPDNFQSRRPNTSFCFLDIRSPGLGDTAMYLCATSRVSATNTGELFFGEGSRLTVL.

In this sample, this clone turned up a few times. The CDR3 sequence is CASSYGHNYGYTF. In DNA, the CDR3 is TGTGCCAGCAGTTACGGACACAACTATGGCTACACCTTC. The rearrangement joins TRBV6-5 to TRBJ1-2; a weak D match, TRBD1 (5 bases). V lost 2 bases and J 2 bases, leaving 6 bases between the germline ends. CDR1 and CDR2 (germline): MNHEY, SVGAGI. There are 13 residues in the CDR3.

The V call is TRBV18, the J call TRBJ1-6; 10 nucleotides line up with TRBD1. V trimming: 2 bases; J trimming: 6 bases; junction bases outside the gene matches: 4. Germline values: CDR1 KGHSH, CDR2 LQKENI. The CDR3 extends over 16 amino acids. The CDR3 sequence: CASSPGDRGLNSPLHF. CDR3 DNA sequence: TGTGCCAGCTCACCAGGAGACAGGGGGCTTAATTCACCCCTCCACTTT.

The chain has TRBV28 and TRBJ2-3; TRBD2 is a possible D gene (7 bases). The CDR3 covers 15 residues. The V and J ends lost 3 bases and 1 base respectively, with 11 bases between them. CDR1 is MDHEN and CDR2 is SYDVKM in the germline V gene. The CDR3 sequence: CASSLGGARTDTQYF. CDR3 DNA: TGTGCCAGCAGTTTGGGGGGGGCCCGCACAGATACGCAGTATTTT.

V usage is TRBV7-2 and J usage is TRBJ1-1, with 8 bases lining up with TRBD1. Germline CDR1 reads SGHTA; CDR2 reads FQGNSA. With 7 bases clipped from V and 3 bases from J, the junction kept 4 bases outside the gene matches. The CDR3 sequence is 13 residues long. The CDR3 nucleotides read TGTGCCAGCACCTGGACAGGGTACACTGAAGCTTTCTTT. As protein: CASTWTGYTEAFF.

The rearrangement joins TRBV7-3 to TRBJ2-7, with D tentatively TRBD1 (7 bases). This CDR3 has 15 amino acids. Per the germline V gene, CDR1 is SGHTA and CDR2 is FQGTGA. The germline V and J ends were trimmed by 5 bases and 7 bases, with 21 bases remaining between them. CDR3 nucleotide sequence: TGTGCCAGCAGCCTATACTCAGGGGGACTGGGGGAGCAGTACTTC. This sequence encodes CASSLYSGGLGEQYF. The full variable domain, with the rest looked up from reference TRBV7-3 and TRBJ2-7, is GAGVSQTPSNKVTEKGKYVELRCDPISGHTALYWYRQSLGQGPEFLIYFQGTGAADDSGLPNDRFFAVRPEGSVSTLKIQRTERGDSAVYLCASSLYSGGLGEQYFGPGTRLTVT.

The V call is TRBV5-6, the J call TRBJ1-2; perhaps TRBD1 as D (5 bases). The V end lost 4 bases, the J end lost 7 bases, and 11 bases lay between the germline ends. The germline V gene encodes CDR1 SGHDT and CDR2 YYEEEE. The CDR3 is 12 residues long. The CDR3 DNA reads as TGTGCCAGCAGCCCTAAGGGACTTGGCTACACCTTC. Translation gives CASSPKGLGYTF.

The V and J genes are TRBV7-2 and TRBJ2-7; maybe TRBD1 (6 bases). This CDR3 comprises 15 residues. Germline V gene data show CDR1 as SGHTA and CDR2 as FQGNSA. The germline V and J ends were trimmed by 1 base and 0 bases, with 10 bases remaining between them. DNA for the CDR3: TGTGCCAGCAGCTTAGGCCAGGGGAGCTCCTACGAGCAGTACTTC. This gives the protein CASSLGQGSSYEQYF.

The chain has TRBV15 and TRBJ2-7; 8 nucleotides line up with TRBD2. The V segment lost 0 bases and the J segment 0 bases; nucleotides outside the gene matches: 1. Germline lookup yields CDR1 LNHNV and CDR2 YYDKDF (reference sequence). This CDR3 has 15 residues. The CDR3 here is CATSRESGSSYEQYF. CDR3 in DNA: TGTGCCACCAGCAGAGAAAGCGGGAGCTCCTACGAGCAGTACTTC. The full variable domain, its missing parts supplied by reference TRBV15 and TRBJ2-7, is DAMVIQNPRYQVTQFGKPVTLSCSQTLNHNVMYWYQQKSSQAPKLLFHYYDKDFNNEADTPDNFQSRRPNTSFCFLDIRSPGLGDTAMYLCATSRESGSSYEQYFGPGTRLTVT.

The CDR3 sequence: CASRLQGVRHEQYF. Here the CDR3 DNA reads TGTGCCAGCAGATTACAGGGCGTCAGGCACGAGCAGTACTTC. V usage is TRBV27 and J usage is TRBJ2-7; D is possibly TRBD1 (6 bases). CDR3 size: 14 residues. Germline-derived CDR1 and CDR2 are MNHEY and SMNVEV (reference sequence). V dropped 6 bases and J dropped 5 bases, with 17 bases sitting between them.

The chain joins TRBV5-6 to TRBJ2-5; D is unresolved. The length of the CDR3 is 14 residues. V shed 4 bases and J shed 2 bases, with 12 bases lying between them. In germline, CDR1 is SGHDT, CDR2 YYEEEE. The CDR3 nucleotides are TGTGCCAGCAGCCTGAGTGGAGCTCAAGAGACCCAGTACTTC. Translated: CASSLSGAQETQYF.

The chain is built from TRBV28 and TRBJ2-2, with 7 bases matching TRBD2. The CDR3 runs to 15 residues. V trimming: 6 bases; J trimming: 2 bases; junction bases outside the gene matches: 6. The germline CDR1 and CDR2 sequences are MDHEN and SYDVKM. CDR3 sequence (DNA): TGTGCCAGCAGGGTGGGAGGGGTAAACACCGGGGAGCTGTTTTTT. Translating gives CASRVGGVNTGELFF.

The chain combines TRBV19 with TRBJ1-4, with D maybe TRBD1 (6 bases). With 4 bases removed from V and 1 base from J, the gap between germline ends came to 7 bases. Germline loops: CDR1 LNHDA, CDR2 SQIVND (reference sequence). The CDR3 spans 14 residues. CDR3 coding DNA: TGTGCCAGTAGTACACAGGGAACTAATGAAAAACTGTTTTTT. Translating it yields CASSTQGTNEKLFF.

The V and J genes are TRBV2 and TRBJ2-1; TRBD2 might be the D (5 bases). Germline CDR1 and CDR2: SNHLY and FYNNEI. V gave up 4 bases and J gave up 8 bases, with 18 bases separating them. The CDR3 covers 15 residues. Here the CDR3 DNA reads TGTGCCAGCAGTGGGGTCCTAGCTTCTTGGGATGAGCAGTTCTTC. It is translated as CASSGVLASWDEQFF.

This clone appeared once. The V gene is TRBV28, the J gene TRBJ1-6, with a possible D match to TRBD1 (5 bases). Germline loops: CDR1 MDHEN, CDR2 SYDVKM. V shed 5 bases and J shed 9 bases, with 14 bases lying between them. The CDR3 contains 14 residues. CDR3 in DNA: TGTGCCAGCAGTCCAGGGAGGCGCAGTTCACCCCTCCACTTT. Its translation is CASSPGRRSSPLHF.

This chain connects TRBV6-5 to TRBJ2-7; 9 bases fit TRBD1. V lost 7 bases and J lost 3; bases outside the gene matches: 7. The CDR3 extends over 14 amino acids. Germline CDR1 MNHEY, CDR2 SVGAGI. CDR3 loop: CASNLGQGSYEQYF. The CDR3, as DNA: TGTGCCAGCAACCTCGGACAGGGGAGCTACGAGCAGTACTTC.

V is TRBV7-2 and J is TRBJ2-5; 7 bases line up with TRBD1. With 7 bases clipped from V and 5 bases from J, the junction kept 10 bases outside the gene matches. Germline V gene sequence: CDR1 SGHTA, CDR2 FQGNSA. The CDR3 consists of 14 residues. CDR3 DNA sequence: TGTGCCAGCACCCAAAGACAGGGAACGGAGACCCAGTACTTC. Encoded protein: CASTQRQGTETQYF.

The rearrangement joins TRBV29-1 to TRBJ1-3; a weak D match, TRBD1 (5 bases). The CDR3 spans 14 residues. Per the germline V gene, CDR1 is SQVTM and CDR2 is ANQGSEA. Trimming took 3 bases from V and 3 from J, leaving 12 bases between them. The CDR3 DNA follows: TGCAGCGTTGACGAACGGGGGAGTGGAAACACCATATATTTT. It yields the protein CSVDERGSGNTIYF.

This clone was counted a single time. The chain combines TRBV7-2 with TRBJ2-1; D is possibly TRBD1 (5 bases). Looked up from germline, CDR1 is SGHTA and CDR2 is FQGNSA. V lost 5 bases, J lost 10 bases, and 21 bases lay in between. The CDR3 totals 15 residues. The CDR3 reads CASSQNPNQGREQFF. In DNA, the CDR3 is TGTGCCAGCAGCCAAAATCCAAACCAGGGTCGCGAGCAGTTCTTC.

In this sample, this clone turned up a few times. The chain couples TRBV5-1 to TRBJ1-1; tentatively, D is TRBD1 (6 bases). The CDR3 runs 13 residues. Trimming took off 0 bases at V and 4 bases at J, with 7 bases between the two ends. Germline loops: CDR1 SGHRS, CDR2 YFSETQ. DNA for the CDR3: TGCGCCAGCAGCTTGGAGGGGGTCACTGAAGCTTTCTTT. This encodes CASSLEGVTEAFF.

The chain joins TRBV3-1 (or the pseudogene TRBV3-2) to TRBJ2-2; TRBD2 agrees at 10 bases. The CDR3 contains 18 residues. Germline lookup yields CDR1 LGHDT and CDR2 YNNKEL (reference sequence). Losses at the gene ends were 4 bases for V and 3 bases for J; bases not matched to a gene: 11. This CDR3 is CASSRLRASGSYTGELFF. The CDR3 DNA reads as TGTGCCAGCAGCCGCCTGAGGGCTAGCGGGAGTTACACCGGGGAGCTGTTTTTT.

J is TRBJ1-2 and V is TRBV5-1; D perhaps matches TRBD1 (6 bases). The CDR3 extends over 14 amino acids. V was shortened by 5 bases and J by 6 bases, with 17 bases between the two germline ends. The germline CDR1 and CDR2 sequences are SGHRS and YFSETQ. CDR3 in DNA: TGCGCCAGCAGGGCTCGGGACACATCGGATGGCTACACCTTC. This translates into CASRARDTSDGYTF.

V and J are TRBV15 and TRBJ1-5, with 7 nucleotides matching TRBD1. The CDR3 contains 15 residues. In germline, CDR1 is LNHNV, CDR2 YYDKDF (reference sequence). V trimming: 3 bases; J trimming: 4 bases; junction bases outside the gene matches: 6. CDR3 sequence reads: CATSREGQNNQPQHF. The CDR3 coding sequence is TGTGCCACCAGCAGGGAGGGACAGAATAATCAGCCCCAGCATTTT.

The chain joins TRBV18 to TRBJ2-2; the D gene is possibly TRBD2 (6 bases). The CDR3 consists of 14 residues. Germline CDR1 reads KGHSH; CDR2 reads LQKENI. Trimming pared 3 bases from V and 5 bases from J, leaving 10 bases between. The CDR3 loop reads CASSPGLSTGELFF. CDR3 nucleotide sequence: TGTGCCAGCTCACCGGGACTTTCTACCGGGGAGCTGTTTTTT.

The J gene is TRBJ2-3, the V gene TRBV4-2, with D maybe TRBD2 (6 bases). In germline, CDR1 is LGHNA, CDR2 YNFKEQ. The CDR3 covers 14 residues. Trimming removed 0 bases at V and 3 bases at J, with 7 bases between. As DNA, the CDR3 is TGTGCCAGCAGCCAAGATGGGGGGACAGATACGCAGTATTTT. Its translation: CASSQDGGTDTQYF.

This clone was recorded only once. CDR3 nucleotide sequence: TGTGCCAGCAGCGTAGGATCAGGAGGAAACACCATATATTTT. It is translated as CASSVGSGGNTIYF. The genes are TRBV9 and TRBJ1-3; D ambiguous. The CDR3 has 14 residues. Trimming stripped 0 bases from V and 4 bases from J, with 8 bases between. CDR1 is SGDLS, CDR2 YYNGEE, per germline.